Detailed here is one TCR beta chain. Deletions cut 1 base from V and 13 bases from J, with 20 bases between. The V gene's germline CDR1 is SEHNR and CDR2 FQNEAQ (reference sequence). The CDR3 has 16 residues. This sample is drawn from a study of blood T cell repertoires in COVID-19. About the research overall: PBMCs, B-cell-depleted T cells, or T cells were the source of the cDNA or gDNA that made up the material.

Profiled with immunoSEQ multiplex PCR; TCRdb holds only in-frame clones, not every one. The sample has about 70,000 clones, 70% to 85% seen once. The source is a woman in her 70s with acute or convalescent COVID-19. The rearrangement joins TRBV7-9 to TRBJ1-6; tentative D call: TRBD1 (6 bases). The material sequenced was peripheral blood. The CDR3 DNA reads as TGTGCCAGCAGCTTAGACCCCCGGACAGCTATTACGCCCCTCCACTTT. Translation: CASSLDPRTAITPLHF. The full variable domain, in which reference TRBV7-9 and TRBJ1-6 provide the parts outside the CDR3, is DTGVSQNPRHKITKRGQNVTFRCDPISEHNRLYWYRQTLGQGPEFLTYFQNEAQLEKSRLLSDRFSAERPKGSFSTLEIQRTEQGDSAMYLCASSLDPRTAITPLHFGNGTRLTVT.